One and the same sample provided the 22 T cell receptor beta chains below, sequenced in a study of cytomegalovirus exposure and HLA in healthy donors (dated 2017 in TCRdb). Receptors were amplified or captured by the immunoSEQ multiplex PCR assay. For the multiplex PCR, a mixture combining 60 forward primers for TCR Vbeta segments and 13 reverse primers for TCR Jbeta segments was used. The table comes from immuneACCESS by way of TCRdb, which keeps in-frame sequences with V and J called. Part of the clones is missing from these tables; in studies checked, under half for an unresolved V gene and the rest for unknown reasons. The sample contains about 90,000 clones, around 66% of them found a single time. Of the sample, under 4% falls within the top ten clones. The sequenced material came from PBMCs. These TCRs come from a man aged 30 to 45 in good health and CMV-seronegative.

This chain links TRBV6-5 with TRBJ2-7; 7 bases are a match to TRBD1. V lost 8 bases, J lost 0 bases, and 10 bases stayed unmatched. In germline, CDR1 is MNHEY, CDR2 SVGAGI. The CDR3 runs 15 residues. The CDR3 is CASGKTGISSYEQYF. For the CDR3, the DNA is TGTGCCAGCGGAAAGACAGGGATAAGCTCCTACGAGCAGTACTTC.

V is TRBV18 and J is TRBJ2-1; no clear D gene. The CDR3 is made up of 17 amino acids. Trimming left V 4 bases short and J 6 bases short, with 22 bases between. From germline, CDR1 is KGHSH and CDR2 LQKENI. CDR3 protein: CASSQTTGFVLPNEQFF. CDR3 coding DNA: TGTGCCAGCTCACAAACCACGGGTTTTGTACTACCCAATGAGCAGTTCTTC.

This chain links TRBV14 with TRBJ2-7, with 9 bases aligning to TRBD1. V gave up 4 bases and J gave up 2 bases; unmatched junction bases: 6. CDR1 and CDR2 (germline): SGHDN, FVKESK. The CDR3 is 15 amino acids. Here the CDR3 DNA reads TGTGCCAGCAGCCCTTGGGACAGGGTAGCCTACGAGCAGTACTTC. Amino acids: CASSPWDRVAYEQYF. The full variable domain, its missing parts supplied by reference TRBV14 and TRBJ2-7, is EAGVTQFPSHSVIEKGQTVTLRCDPISGHDNLYWYRRVMGKEIKFLLHFVKESKQDESGMPNNRFLAERTGGTYSTLKVQPAELEDSGVYFCASSPWDRVAYEQYFGPGTRLTVT.

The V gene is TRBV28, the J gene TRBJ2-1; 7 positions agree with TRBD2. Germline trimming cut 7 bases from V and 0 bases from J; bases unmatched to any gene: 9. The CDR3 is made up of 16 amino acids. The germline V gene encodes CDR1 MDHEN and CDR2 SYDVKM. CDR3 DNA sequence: TGTGCCAGCAAAGGTCTGCTAGCGGACTCCTACAATGAGCAGTTCTTC. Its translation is CASKGLLADSYNEQFF.

Written as DNA, the CDR3 is TGTGCCAGTAGTCGACAGAGTAGCACAGATACGCAGTATTTT. It codes for CASSRQSSTDTQYF. The chain employs TRBV19 and TRBJ2-3; D perhaps matches TRBD1 (5 bases). Germline assignment: CDR1 LNHDA and CDR2 SQIVND (reference sequence). The V end lost 5 bases, the J end lost 0 bases, and 9 bases lay between the germline ends. The CDR3 is 14 amino acids.

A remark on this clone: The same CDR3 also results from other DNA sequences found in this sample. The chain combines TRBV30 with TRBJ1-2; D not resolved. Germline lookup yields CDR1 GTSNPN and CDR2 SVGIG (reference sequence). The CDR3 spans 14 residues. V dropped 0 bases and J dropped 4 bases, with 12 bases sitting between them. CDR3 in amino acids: CAWSVGGILYGYTF. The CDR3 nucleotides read TGTGCCTGGAGTGTGGGAGGGATTCTCTATGGCTACACCTTC.

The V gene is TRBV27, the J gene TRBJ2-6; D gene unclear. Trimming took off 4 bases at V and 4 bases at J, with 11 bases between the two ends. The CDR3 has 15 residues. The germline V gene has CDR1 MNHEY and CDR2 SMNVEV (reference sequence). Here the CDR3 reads CASSSPGRGANVLTF. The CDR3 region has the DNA TGTGCCAGCAGTTCCCCAGGTAGAGGGGCCAACGTCCTGACTTTC.

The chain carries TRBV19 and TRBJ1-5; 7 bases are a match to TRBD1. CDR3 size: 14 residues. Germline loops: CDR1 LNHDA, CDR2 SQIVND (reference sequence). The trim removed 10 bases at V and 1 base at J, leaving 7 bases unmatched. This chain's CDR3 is CATWTGSSNQPQHF. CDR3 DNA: TGTGCCACCTGGACAGGATCAAGCAATCAGCCCCAGCATTTT.

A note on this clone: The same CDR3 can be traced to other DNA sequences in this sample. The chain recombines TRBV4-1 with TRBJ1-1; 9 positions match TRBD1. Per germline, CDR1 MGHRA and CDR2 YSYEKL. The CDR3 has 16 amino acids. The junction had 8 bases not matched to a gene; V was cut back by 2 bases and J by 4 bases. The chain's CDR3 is CASSQSTGTGSTEAFF. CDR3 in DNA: TGCGCCAGCAGCCAATCTACCGGGACAGGGAGCACTGAAGCTTTCTTT.

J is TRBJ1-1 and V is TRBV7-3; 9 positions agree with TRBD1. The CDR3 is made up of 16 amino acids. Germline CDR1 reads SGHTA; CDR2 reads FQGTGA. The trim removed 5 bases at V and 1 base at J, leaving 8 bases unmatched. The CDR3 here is CASSQPPGQGNTEAFF. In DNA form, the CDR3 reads TGTGCCAGCAGCCAACCCCCGGGACAGGGGAACACTGAAGCTTTCTTT.

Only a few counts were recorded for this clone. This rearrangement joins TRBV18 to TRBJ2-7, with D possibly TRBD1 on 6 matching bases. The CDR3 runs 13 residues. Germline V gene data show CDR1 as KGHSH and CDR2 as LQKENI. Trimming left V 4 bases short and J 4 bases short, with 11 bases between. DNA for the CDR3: TGTGCCAGCTCACGCTCACAGGGATACGAGCAGTACTTC. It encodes CASSRSQGYEQYF.

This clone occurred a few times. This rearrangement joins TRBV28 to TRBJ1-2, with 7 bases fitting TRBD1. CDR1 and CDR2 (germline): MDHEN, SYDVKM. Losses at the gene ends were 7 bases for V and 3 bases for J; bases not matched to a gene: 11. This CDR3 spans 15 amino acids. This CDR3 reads CASTQFRTGYYGYTF. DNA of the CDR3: TGTGCCAGCACCCAGTTCCGGACAGGCTACTATGGCTACACCTTC.

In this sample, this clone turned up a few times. The CDR3 DNA reads as TGTGCCAGCAGCCCGAGGACTAGCGGGAGCACAGATACGCAGTATTTT. Amino acid sequence: CASSPRTSGSTDTQYF. This chain links TRBV7-9 with TRBJ2-3; 11 bases align to TRBD2. Losses at the gene ends were 5 bases for V and 0 bases for J; bases not matched to a gene: 4. CDR1 and CDR2 from the germline V gene are SEHNR and FQNEAQ (reference sequence). The CDR3 has 16 residues.

CDR3 sequence: CAISGIKGASGMGNEQFF. CDR3 DNA sequence: TGTGCCATCAGTGGCATAAAAGGGGCTAGCGGGATGGGGAATGAGCAGTTCTTC. This chain joins TRBV10-3 and TRBJ2-1; 9 nucleotides agree with TRBD2. The CDR3 runs to 18 residues. V was pared by 4 bases and J by 7 bases, with 17 bases of the junction left unmatched. Germline V lookup: CDR1 ENHRY, CDR2 SYGVKD.

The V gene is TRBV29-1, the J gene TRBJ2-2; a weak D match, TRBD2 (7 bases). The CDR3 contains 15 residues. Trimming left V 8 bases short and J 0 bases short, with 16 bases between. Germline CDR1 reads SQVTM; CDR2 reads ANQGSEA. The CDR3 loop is CSCRGLAANTGELFF. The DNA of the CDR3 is TGCAGCTGCCGGGGGCTAGCGGCGAACACCGGGGAGCTGTTTTTT.

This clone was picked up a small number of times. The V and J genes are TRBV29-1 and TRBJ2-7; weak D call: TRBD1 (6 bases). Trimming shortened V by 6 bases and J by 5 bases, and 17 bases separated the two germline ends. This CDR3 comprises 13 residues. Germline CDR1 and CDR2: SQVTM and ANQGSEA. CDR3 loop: CSVRGRGGHEQYF. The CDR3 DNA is TGCAGCGTCCGGGGCAGGGGCGGCCACGAGCAGTACTTC.

The CDR3 loop reads CASQNQGAETQYF. CDR3 DNA: TGCGCCTCACAAAATCAGGGCGCAGAGACCCAGTACTTC. This chain uses TRBV5-1 with TRBJ2-5, with D possibly TRBD1 on 5 matching bases. The germline V and J ends were trimmed by 10 bases and 4 bases, with 17 bases remaining between them. Germline V CDR1 and CDR2: SGHRS, YFSETQ. The CDR3 has 13 amino acids.

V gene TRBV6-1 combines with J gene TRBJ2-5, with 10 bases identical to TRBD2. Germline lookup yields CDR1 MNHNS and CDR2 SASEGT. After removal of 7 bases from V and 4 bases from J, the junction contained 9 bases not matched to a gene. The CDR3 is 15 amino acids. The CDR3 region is CASNRLAGKRETQYF. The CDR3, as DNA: TGTGCCAGCAATAGACTAGCGGGTAAAAGAGAGACCCAGTACTTC.

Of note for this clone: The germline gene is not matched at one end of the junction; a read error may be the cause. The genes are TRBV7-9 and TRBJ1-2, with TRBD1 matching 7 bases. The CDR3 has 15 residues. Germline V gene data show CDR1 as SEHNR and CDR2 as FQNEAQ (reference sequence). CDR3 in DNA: TGTTCCAGCAGCTGGGGACAGCCAGCTAACTATGGCTACACCTTC. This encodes CSSSWGQPANYGYTF.

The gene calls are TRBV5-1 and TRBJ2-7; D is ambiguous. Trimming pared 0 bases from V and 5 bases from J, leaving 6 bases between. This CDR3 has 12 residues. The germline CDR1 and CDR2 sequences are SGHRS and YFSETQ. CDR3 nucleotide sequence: TGCGCCAGCAGCTTGGCGGCGGACGAGCAGTACTTC. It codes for CASSLAADEQYF.

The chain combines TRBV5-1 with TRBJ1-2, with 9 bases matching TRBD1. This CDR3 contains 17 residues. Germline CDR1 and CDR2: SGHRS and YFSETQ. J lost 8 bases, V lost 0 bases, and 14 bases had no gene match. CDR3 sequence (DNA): TGCGCCAGCAGCTTGGATTATGGGACAGGGACCGTGGCGGGCTACACCTTC. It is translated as CASSLDYGTGTVAGYTF.

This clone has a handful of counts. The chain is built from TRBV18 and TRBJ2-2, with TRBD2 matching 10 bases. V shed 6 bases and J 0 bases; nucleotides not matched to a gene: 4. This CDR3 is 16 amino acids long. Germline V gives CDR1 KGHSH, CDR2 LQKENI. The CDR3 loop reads CASSPGLAANTGELFF. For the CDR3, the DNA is TGTGCCAGCTCTCCTGGACTAGCGGCGAACACCGGGGAGCTGTTTTTT.